The T cell receptor beta chain described here comes from a study of blood T cell repertoires in COVID-19. Across the study: Samples taken during acute and convalescent COVID-19 were collected in the United States, Italy and Spain.

The CDR3 runs 13 residues. The germline CDR1 and CDR2 sequences are SGHRS and YFSETQ. Deletions cut 6 bases from V and 9 bases from J, with 16 bases between. Cohorts were determined from participant-reported clinical history. Only in-frame clones appear in the TCRdb table, and some are missing; sequencing was by immunoSEQ multiplex PCR. This sample carries 200,000 or so clones, 88% of them seen once, and the ten largest clones take approximately 2.7%. This chain joins TRBV5-1 and TRBJ1-5; D perhaps matches TRBD1 (5 bases). The sample comprised PBMCs or T cells enriched from blood (not recorded which). This clonotype originated in a woman aged 25 to 39 who had recovered from COVID-19. The CDR3 reads CASTPQGEGPQHF. The DNA for the CDR3 is TGCGCCAGCACACCCCAAGGGGAGGGGCCCCAGCATTTT. Drawing the rest from reference TRBV5-1 and TRBJ1-5, the complete variable domain is KAGVTQTPRYLIKTRGQQVTLSCSPISGHRSVSWYQQTPGQGLQFLFEYFSETQRNKGNFPGRFSGRQFSNSRSEMNVSTLELGDSALYLCASTPQGEGPQHFGDGTRLSIL.